This T cell receptor (beta chain) stems from a study of identical twins. Trimming at V came to 2 bases and at J to 0 bases, leaving 7 bases not matched to a gene. This CDR3 spans 19 amino acids. From germline, CDR1 is SGHRS and CDR2 YFSETQ. There are many counts of this clonotype. As yet, its antigen is unknown. TCRdb ran MiXCR on the 5' RACE reads and lists one entry per CDR3 protein. The repertoire has about 220,000 distinct CDR3 sequences, under 10% of them found once; the top ten carry less than 2%. General study points: Zero-insertion analyses were open to partial confounding by invariant MAIT and iNKT cells.

The same sample was also studied in work on yellow fever vaccine responses in identical twins. That paper adds: Twins showed a vaccine T cell response that reportedly seemed partly convergent, partly personalized.

This sequence joins TRBV5-1 and TRBJ2-1, with 14 bases that match TRBD2. The TCR was taken from a woman aged 18-29 years in good health. The sequencing sample was made of memory (CD45RO+) T cells sorted from blood. For the CDR3, the DNA is TGCGCCAGCAGCTTCGGACTAGCGGGGGGAAGGAGCTCCTACAATGAGCAGTTCTTC. Translating gives CASSFGLAGGRSSYNEQFF. Combining the CDR3 with reference TRBV5-1 and TRBJ2-1 gives the whole variable domain KAGVTQTPRYLIKTRGQQVTLSCSPISGHRSVSWYQQTPGQGLQFLFEYFSETQRNKGNFPGRFSGRQFSNSRSEMNVSTLELGDSALYLCASSFGLAGGRSSYNEQFFGPGTRLTVL.